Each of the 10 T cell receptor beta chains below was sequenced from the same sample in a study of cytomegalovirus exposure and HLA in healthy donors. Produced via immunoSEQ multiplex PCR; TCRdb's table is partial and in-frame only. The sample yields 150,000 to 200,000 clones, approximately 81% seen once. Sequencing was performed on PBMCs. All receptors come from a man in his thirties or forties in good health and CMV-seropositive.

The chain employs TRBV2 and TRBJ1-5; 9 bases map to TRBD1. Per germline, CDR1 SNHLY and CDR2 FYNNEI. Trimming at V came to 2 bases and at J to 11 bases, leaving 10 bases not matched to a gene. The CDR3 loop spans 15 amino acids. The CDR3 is CASSERTGVIMAQHF. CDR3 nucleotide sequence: TGTGCCAGCAGTGAAAGGACAGGGGTGATCATGGCCCAGCATTTT.

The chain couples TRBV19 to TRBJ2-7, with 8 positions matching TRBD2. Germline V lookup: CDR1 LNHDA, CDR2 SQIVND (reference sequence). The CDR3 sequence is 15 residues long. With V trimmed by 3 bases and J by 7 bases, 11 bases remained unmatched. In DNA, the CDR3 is TGTGCCAGTAGTATCTGGACGGGAGGGCCACGAGAGCAGTACTTC. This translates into CASSIWTGGPREQYF.

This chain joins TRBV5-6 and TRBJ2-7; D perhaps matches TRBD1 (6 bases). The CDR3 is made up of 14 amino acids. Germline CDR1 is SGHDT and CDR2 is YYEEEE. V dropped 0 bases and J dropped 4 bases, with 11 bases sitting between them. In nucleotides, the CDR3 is TGTGCCAGCAGCTTGGGGACAGAACCATACGAGCAGTACTTC. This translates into CASSLGTEPYEQYF. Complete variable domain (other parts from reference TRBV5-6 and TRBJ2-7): DAGVTQSPTHLIKTRGQQVTLRCSPKSGHDTVSWYQQALGQGPQFIFQYYEEEERQRGNFPDRFSGHQFPNYSSELNVNALLLGDSALYLCASSLGTEPYEQYFGPGTRLTVT.

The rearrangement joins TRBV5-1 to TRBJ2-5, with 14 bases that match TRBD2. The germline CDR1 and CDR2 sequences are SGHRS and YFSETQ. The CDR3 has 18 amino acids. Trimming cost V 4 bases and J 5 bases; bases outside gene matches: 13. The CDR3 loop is CASSPGTSGRGVVETQYF. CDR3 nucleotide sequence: TGCGCCAGCAGCCCCGGGACTAGCGGGAGAGGTGTGGTTGAGACCCAGTACTTC.

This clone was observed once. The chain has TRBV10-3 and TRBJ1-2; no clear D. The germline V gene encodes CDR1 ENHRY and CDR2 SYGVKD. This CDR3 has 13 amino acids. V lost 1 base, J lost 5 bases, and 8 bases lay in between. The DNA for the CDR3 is TGTGCCATCAGTGAGTACCCGGGGTATGGCTACACCTTC. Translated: CAISEYPGYGYTF.

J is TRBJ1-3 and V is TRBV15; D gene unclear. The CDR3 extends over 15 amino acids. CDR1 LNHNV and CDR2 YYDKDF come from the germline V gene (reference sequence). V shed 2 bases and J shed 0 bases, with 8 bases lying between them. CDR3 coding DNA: TGTGCCACCAGCAGACTTGAGAGCTCTGGAAACACCATATATTTT. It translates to CATSRLESSGNTIYF.

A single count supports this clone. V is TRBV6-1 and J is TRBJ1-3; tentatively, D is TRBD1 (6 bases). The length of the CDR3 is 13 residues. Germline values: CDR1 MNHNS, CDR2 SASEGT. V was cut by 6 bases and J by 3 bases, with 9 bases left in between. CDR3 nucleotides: TGTGCCAGCAGCACAGGGATTGGAAACACCATATATTTT. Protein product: CASSTGIGNTIYF.

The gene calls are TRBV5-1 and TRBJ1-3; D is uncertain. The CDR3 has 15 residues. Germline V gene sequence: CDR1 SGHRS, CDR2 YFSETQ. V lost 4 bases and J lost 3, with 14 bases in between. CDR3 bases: TGCGCCAGCAGCCTATCCGGGGTATATGGAAACACCATATATTTT. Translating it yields CASSLSGVYGNTIYF.

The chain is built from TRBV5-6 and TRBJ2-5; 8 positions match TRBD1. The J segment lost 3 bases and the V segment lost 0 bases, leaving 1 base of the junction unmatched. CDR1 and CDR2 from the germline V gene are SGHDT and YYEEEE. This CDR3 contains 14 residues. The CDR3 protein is CASSLATGEETQYF. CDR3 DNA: TGTGCCAGCAGCTTGGCGACAGGGGAAGAGACCCAGTACTTC.

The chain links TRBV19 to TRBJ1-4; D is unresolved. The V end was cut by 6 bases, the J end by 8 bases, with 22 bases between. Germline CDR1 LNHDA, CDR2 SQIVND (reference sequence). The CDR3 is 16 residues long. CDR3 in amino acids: CASSSGGGSVKEKLFF. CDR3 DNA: TGTGCCAGTAGCTCGGGAGGAGGCAGTGTAAAAGAAAAACTGTTTTTT.